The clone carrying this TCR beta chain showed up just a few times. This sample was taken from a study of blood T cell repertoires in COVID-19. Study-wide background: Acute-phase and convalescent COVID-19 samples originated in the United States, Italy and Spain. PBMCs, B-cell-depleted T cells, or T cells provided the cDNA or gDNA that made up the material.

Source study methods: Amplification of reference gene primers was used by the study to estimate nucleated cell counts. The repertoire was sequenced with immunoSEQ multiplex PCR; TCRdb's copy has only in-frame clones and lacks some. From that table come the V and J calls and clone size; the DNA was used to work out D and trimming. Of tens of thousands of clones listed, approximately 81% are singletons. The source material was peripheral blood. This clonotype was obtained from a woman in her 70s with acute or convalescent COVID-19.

The CDR3 spells CASSFRDYQPQHF. CDR3 DNA sequence: TGTGCCAGCAGCTTCCGGGACTATCAGCCCCAGCATTTT. The gene calls are TRBV5-5 and TRBJ1-5; TRBD1 is a possible D gene (5 bases). Trimming took 2 bases from V and 5 from J, leaving 8 bases between them. This CDR3 contains 13 residues. Germline V gene lookup returns CDR1 SGHKS and CDR2 YYEKEE (reference sequence). Full variable domain (outside the CDR3, taken from reference TRBV5-5 and TRBJ1-5): DAGVTQSPTHLIKTRGQQVTLRCSPISGHKSVSWYQQVLGQGPQFIFQYYEKEERGRGNFPDRFSARQFPNYSSELNVNALLLGDSALYLCASSFRDYQPQHFGDGTRLSIL.